This T cell receptor (beta chain) derives from a study of cytomegalovirus exposure and HLA in healthy donors. Study findings and constraints: The investigators catalogued 164 TCR beta chains as cytomegalovirus-associated. The study carried out a later analysis of TCR beta sequences. It associated 15,000 to 20,000 of them with specific HLA alleles at a false discovery rate of 0.05. As immune exposure information, only CMV serostatus was available. Most CMV-associated TCR beta chains were later found to appear HLA-restricted.

Regarding this clone: No antigen is known for it.

The study ran its PCR with 60 Vbeta and 13 Jbeta primers. Some clones are missing from TCRdb's copy, which holds only in-frame ones; the method was immunoSEQ multiplex PCR. The sample has 150,000 to 200,000 clones; roughly 85% are singletons. The germline CDR1 and CDR2 sequences are SGHTA and FQGNSA. The V gene lost 1 base and the J gene lost 0 bases, with 7 bases spanning the gap. The CDR3 is 15 residues long. The sequencing input was PBMCs. The receptor comes from a man aged 18 to 30 in good health and CMV-seropositive. The chain has TRBV7-2 and TRBJ1-3, with D uncertain. CDR3 nucleotides: TGTGCCAGCAGCTTAGATGCGAGCTCTGGAAACACCATATATTTT. Its translation is CASSLDASSGNTIYF.